Listed below are T cell receptor beta chains from one sample, sequenced in a study of cytomegalovirus exposure and HLA in healthy donors. Produced via immunoSEQ multiplex PCR; TCRdb's table is partial and in-frame only. The sample carries some 200,000 clones, 10% to 15% recorded once. Sequenced input: PBMCs. These receptors came from a man between 45 and 60 years old in good health and CMV-seropositive. Each CDR3 is given with its conserved first and last residue. D genes are given only for firm matches. Clone size is stated in some rows and not others, as once, few, many or a class when expanded.

v_call	j_call	d_call	clone_size	cdr3_aa	cdr3_nt
TRBV7-2	TRBJ2-3	TRBD2	NA	CASSLEAGVPPSTDTQYF	TGTGCCAGCAGCTTAGAAGCGGGAGTTCCTCCTAGCACAGATACGCAGTATTTT
TRBV10-3	TRBJ1-4	TRBD1	few	CAISIDRGANEKLFF	TGTGCCATCAGTATTGACAGGGGAGCTAATGAAAAACTGTTTTTT
TRBV5-6	TRBJ1-5	TRBD1	NA	CASSYTGDDQPQHF	TGTGCCAGCAGCTATACAGGGGACGATCAGCCCCAGCATTTT
TRBV7-8	TRBJ1-2	NA	few	CASSLARWRTSPGGYTF	TGTGCCAGCAGCTTAGCGCGTTGGCGGACATCACCAGGGGGCTACACCTTC
TRBV19	TRBJ1-2	TRBD1	NA	CASSMGTGRRYGYTF	TGTGCCAGTAGTATGGGGACAGGGAGAAGGTATGGCTACACCTTC
TRBV13	TRBJ1-4	TRBD1	NA	CASSSKLTGTGGEKLFF	TGTGCCAGCAGCTCGAAACTCACCGGGACAGGGGGTGAAAAACTGTTTTTT
TRBV2	TRBJ1-5	NA	NA	CASVADFPNQPQHF	TGTGCCAGCGTCGCGGACTTCCCCAATCAGCCCCAGCATTTT
TRBV10-3	TRBJ1-2	NA	NA	CAISDRFNYGYTF	TGTGCCATCAGTGACAGATTTAACTATGGCTACACCTTC
TRBV7-2	TRBJ2-7	TRBD1	NA	CASSTGTVGPYEQYF	TGTGCCAGCAGCACTGGGACAGTGGGCCCCTACGAGCAGTACTTC
TRBV6-5	TRBJ2-1	TRBD2	NA	CASSPVGLAGNEQFF	TGTGCCAGCAGCCCCGTGGGACTAGCAGGGAATGAGCAGTTCTTC
TRBV11-3	TRBJ2-1	TRBD1	NA	CASSLALSDRGDNEQFF	TGTGCCAGCAGCTTAGCATTGTCGGACAGGGGGGACAATGAGCAGTTCTTC
TRBV11-2	TRBJ2-1	NA	few	CASSSEPAYNEQFF	TGTGCCAGCAGCTCCGAACCAGCCTACAATGAGCAGTTCTTC
TRBV4-1	TRBJ1-1	TRBD1	few	CASSKGQGDMNTEAFF	TGCGCCAGCAGCAAGGGACAGGGGGACATGAACACTGAAGCTTTCTTT
TRBV7-9	TRBJ2-2	NA	many	CASSPTRDAGELFF	TGTGCCAGCAGCCCGACTAGGGACGCCGGGGAGCTGTTTTTT
TRBV27	TRBJ1-2	NA	NA	CASSPHGYGYTF	TGTGCCAGCAGCCCACATGGCTATGGCTACACCTTC
TRBV7-2	TRBJ1-3	TRBD1	NA	CASSDQGAPGNTIYF	TGTGCCAGCAGCGACCAGGGGGCGCCTGGAAACACCATATATTTT
TRBV5-6	TRBJ1-5	NA	few	CASSRGTANQPQHF	TGTGCCAGCAGCCGCGGGACTGCCAATCAGCCCCAGCATTTT
TRBV6-5	TRBJ2-3	NA	few	CASSWGGGSTDTQYF	TGTGCCAGCAGTTGGGGCGGCGGCAGCACAGATACGCAGTATTTT
TRBV21-1	TRBJ2-1	NA	NA	CASSKPRQGRVYNEQFF	TGTGCCAGCAGCAAACCCCGACAGGGTAGGGTCTACAATGAGCAGTTCTTC
TRBV5-1	TRBJ2-4	TRBD2	NA	CASSLAGTSGVIQYF	TGCGCCAGCAGCTTGGCCGGGACTAGCGGGGTCATTCAGTACTTC
TRBV28	TRBJ2-3	TRBD2	NA	CASSLRDGRDTQYF	TGTGCCAGCAGTTTAAGGGACGGGAGGGATACGCAGTATTTT
TRBV7-8	TRBJ2-3	NA	few	CASSLASGLKYF	TGTGCCAGCAGCTTAGCAAGCGGGTTAAAGTATTTT
TRBV5-6	TRBJ1-4	NA	NA	CASSPVGSGREKLFF	TGTGCCAGCAGCCCCGTGGGGTCAGGGAGGGAAAAACTGTTTTTT
TRBV27	TRBJ1-1	NA	few	CASSSDRLNTEAFF	TGTGCCAGCAGTTCCGACAGGTTGAACACTGAAGCTTTCTTT
TRBV14	TRBJ1-5	TRBD1	few	CASSQRGQQPQHF	TGTGCCAGCAGCCAAAGGGGGCAACAGCCCCAGCATTTT
TRBV9	TRBJ1-3	NA	NA	CASSVVPGPSGNTIYF	TGTGCCAGCAGCGTAGTCCCAGGGCCCTCTGGAAACACCATATATTTT
TRBV19	TRBJ1-4	NA	NA	CASSPYAGEKLFF	TGTGCCAGTAGTCCCTATGCGGGTGAAAAACTGTTTTTT
TRBV6-4	TRBJ1-5	NA	few	CASSERGGPGQPQHF	TGTGCCAGCAGTGAGCGTGGGGGCCCGGGGCAGCCCCAGCATTTT
TRBV28	TRBJ2-7	NA	few	CASGQGTLPPYEQYF	TGTGCCAGCGGCCAGGGGACACTACCCCCCTACGAGCAGTACTTC
TRBV9	TRBJ2-3	TRBD1	NA	CASSVATGGDTQYF	TGTGCCAGCAGCGTAGCTACAGGGGGAGATACGCAGTATTTT
TRBV6-5	TRBJ1-2	NA	NA	CASSYSTDGLYGYTF	TGTGCCAGCAGTTACTCGACGGACGGACTCTATGGCTACACCTTC
TRBV7-9	TRBJ1-5	TRBD1	few	CASSLQGEDQPQHF	TGTGCCAGCAGCTTACAGGGGGAAGATCAGCCCCAGCATTTT
TRBV6-4	TRBJ2-2	NA	NA	CASSDFRGGELFF	TGTGCCAGCAGTGACTTTCGAGGCGGGGAGCTGTTTTTT
TRBV2	TRBJ2-3	TRBD1	NA	CASREQGADLTQYF	TGTGCCAGCAGGGAACAGGGGGCCGACCTTACGCAGTATTTT
TRBV30	TRBJ2-5	NA	NA	CAWSRDYQETQYF	TGTGCCTGGAGCCGGGACTACCAAGAGACCCAGTACTTC
TRBV29-1	TRBJ2-3	NA	NA	CSSSEGTQYF	TGCAGCTCATCCGAGGGTACGCAGTATTTT
TRBV28	TRBJ2-3	NA	few	CASSSPDTQYF	TGTGCCAGCAGTAGCCCAGATACGCAGTATTTT
TRBV7-3	TRBJ1-1	NA	few	CASSLTPGVLNTEAFF	TGTGCCAGCAGCTTAACTCCGGGGGTCCTGAACACTGAAGCTTTCTTT
TRBV11-2	TRBJ1-6	TRBD1	few	CASSSHERTGGSSPLHF	TGTGCCAGCAGCTCCCACGAACGGACAGGGGGCAGTTCACCCCTCCACTTT
TRBV5-1	TRBJ1-2	TRBD1	few	CASSNTDRRDGYTF	TGCGCCAGCAGCAATACGGACAGGAGGGATGGCTACACCTTC
TRBV5-1	TRBJ1-4	NA	NA	CASSSVGQGNEKLFF	TGCGCCAGCAGTTCAGTGGGGCAGGGTAATGAAAAACTGTTTTTT
TRBV9	TRBJ1-6	TRBD1	few	CASSVLDRDSPLHF	TGTGCCAGCAGCGTTTTGGACAGGGATTCACCCCTCCACTTT
TRBV5-6	TRBJ1-2	NA	few	CASSLAPGGYGYTF	TGTGCCAGCAGCTTGGCTCCGGGGGGGTATGGCTACACCTTC
TRBV5-1	TRBJ2-4	TRBD1	NA	CASSSDRGNIQYF	TGCGCCAGCAGCTCGGACAGGGGGAACATTCAGTACTTC
TRBV19	TRBJ2-7	TRBD2	few	CASSRTSGGSEQYF	TGTGCCAGTAGTCGGACTAGCGGGGGCTCTGAGCAGTACTTC
TRBV6-5	TRBJ1-1	NA	NA	CASSYNLGVGTEAFF	TGTGCCAGCAGTTACAATCTCGGGGTCGGCACTGAAGCTTTCTTT
TRBV18	TRBJ1-1	TRBD1	few	CASSRDRGNTEAFF	TGTGCCAGCTCACGGGACAGGGGGAACACTGAAGCTTTCTTT
TRBV7-2	TRBJ1-5	TRBD1	NA	CASSWRQGYQPQHF	TGTGCCAGCAGCTGGAGACAGGGATATCAGCCCCAGCATTTT
TRBV27	TRBJ1-4	NA	few	CASSLGTTNEKLFF	TGTGCCAGCAGTTTAGGCACAACTAATGAAAAACTGTTTTTT
TRBV28	TRBJ2-2	NA	few	CASSPLEARGELFF	TGTGCCAGCAGCCCCCTGGAGGCACGCGGGGAGCTGTTTTTT
TRBV28	TRBJ1-5	TRBD1	few	CASSLTGGSNQPQHF	TGTGCCAGCAGTTTGACAGGGGGCAGCAATCAGCCCCAGCATTTT